These T cell receptor beta chains were read from a single sample in a study of identical twins. One entry per CDR3 protein results from TCRdb running MiXCR on the 5' RACE reads. The sample yields 500,000 or so distinct CDR3 sequences, more than 13% seen once. These sequences were also reported in another study, on yellow fever vaccine responses in identical twins.

Sequencing used CD4+ T cells sorted from blood. The receptors stem from a woman in her late teens or twenties in good health. Both conserved end residues are part of each CDR3. Each record gives: J gene, V gene, clone size, D gene, CDR3 protein, CDR3 DNA. D genes are given only for firm matches. Clone size is stated in some rows and not others, as once, few, many or a class when expanded.

TRBJ2-1 TRBV6-1 few TRBD2 CASRILAGGRNEQFF TGTGCCAGCAGAATACTAGCGGGGGGAAGGAATGAGCAGTTCTTC
TRBJ2-3 TRBV15 . TRBD2 CATSRELAGSTDTQYF TGTGCCACCAGCAGGGAACTAGCGGGGAGCACAGATACGCAGTATTTT
TRBJ2-2 TRBV4-1 few . CASSQVSGRDPGELFF TGCGCCAGCAGCCAAGTCTCCGGGAGAGACCCCGGGGAGCTGTTTTTT
TRBJ2-7 TRBV11-2 . . CASSRGAYYEQYF TGTGCCAGCAGCCGAGGGGCATACTACGAGCAGTACTTC
TRBJ2-3 TRBV7-6 . TRBD2 CASSFSGGAGNTQYF TGTGCCAGCAGCTTTAGCGGGGGAGCAGGAAATACGCAGTATTTT
TRBJ1-2 TRBV6-1 . . CASSEAGTHGYTF TGTGCCAGCAGTGAGGCCGGGACACATGGCTACACCTTC
TRBJ2-2 TRBV3-1 . . CASSQTSSANTGELFF TGTGCCAGCAGCCAAACTTCTAGCGCGAACACCGGGGAGCTGTTTTTT
TRBJ2-3 TRBV20-1 few TRBD2 CSASSPSGAKTDTQYF TGCAGTGCTAGTAGCCCTAGCGGGGCTAAGACAGATACGCAGTATTTT
TRBJ2-7 TRBV3-1 few . CASSQAVSSAYEQYF TGTGCCAGCAGCCAGGCCGTATCCTCAGCCTACGAGCAGTACTTC
TRBJ1-2 TRBV6-5 . . CASSYARQRANYGYTF TGTGCCAGCAGTTATGCGAGACAGAGAGCTAACTATGGCTACACCTTC
TRBJ1-5 TRBV19 few . CASSIAHNQPQHF TGTGCCAGTAGTATAGCTCACAATCAGCCCCAGCATTTT
TRBJ2-7 TRBV9 . . CASSASRVRGEQYF TGTGCCAGCAGCGCCAGTCGGGTCAGGGGCGAGCAGTACTTC
TRBJ2-4 TRBV29-1 . . CSVEGGEDIQYF TGCAGCGTTGAAGGGGGAGAGGACATTCAGTACTTC
TRBJ1-2 TRBV4-2 . . CASSQDLSGANYGYTF TGTGCCAGCAGCCAAGATTTGTCAGGAGCTAACTATGGCTACACCTTC
TRBJ2-3 TRBV5-1 . . CASSLELVGTDTQYF TGCGCCAGCAGCTTGGAATTGGTTGGTACAGATACGCAGTATTTT
TRBJ2-1 TRBV29-1 many TRBD1 CSVKLTGTAYNEQFF TGCAGCGTTAAATTGACCGGGACAGCTTACAATGAGCAGTTCTTC
TRBJ2-1 TRBV6-2/TRBV6-3 . TRBD2 CASSYATELAGGNEQFF TGTGCCAGCAGTTACGCCACGGAACTAGCGGGGGGCAATGAGCAGTTCTTC
TRBJ2-7 TRBV5-1 . . CASSLGVPYEQYF TGCGCCAGCAGCTTGGGTGTTCCCTACGAGCAGTACTTC
TRBJ2-5 TRBV7-2 many . CASSLPRTVKETQYF TGTGCCAGCAGCTTACCCCGGACAGTTAAAGAGACCCAGTACTTC
TRBJ2-5 TRBV12-3/TRBV12-4 . TRBD1 CASNRDREETQYF TGTGCCAGCAACCGAGACAGGGAAGAGACCCAGTACTTC
TRBJ2-2 TRBV18 few TRBD1 CASSPKTGETGELFF TGTGCCAGCTCACCAAAGACAGGGGAAACCGGGGAGCTGTTTTTT
TRBJ2-3 TRBV29-1 many . CSVLSRSTDTQYF TGCAGCGTGTTAAGTAGGTCCACAGATACGCAGTATTTT
TRBJ2-2 TRBV10-3 . TRBD1 CATRETGAGELFF TGTGCCACCAGGGAGACAGGGGCCGGGGAGCTGTTTTTT
TRBJ1-1 TRBV25-1 . TRBD1 CASRGLTGEGTEAFF TGTGCCAGCAGGGGCCTGACAGGGGAAGGCACTGAAGCTTTCTTT
TRBJ1-1 TRBV25-1 . TRBD1 CASSRTGEYTEAFF TGTGCCAGCAGTAGGACAGGGGAATACACTGAAGCTTTCTTT
TRBJ2-2 TRBV7-8 . TRBD1 CASSLSRQGANGELFF TGTGCCAGCAGCTTGAGTCGACAGGGGGCAAACGGGGAGCTGTTTTTT
TRBJ2-1 TRBV20-1 . TRBD2 CSAPVVGGYNEQFF TGCAGTGCTCCAGTTGTGGGGGGGTACAATGAGCAGTTCTTC
TRBJ1-2 TRBV29-1 few TRBD1 CSVSRTGNYGYTF TGCAGCGTCTCACGGACAGGGAACTATGGCTACACCTTC
TRBJ2-5 TRBV10-3 many . CAITPTRAQYF TGTGCCATCACCCCCACTCGGGCCCAGTACTTC
TRBJ2-3 TRBV6-2/TRBV6-3 . . CASRREGRVSDTQYF TGTGCCAGCAGGCGCGAGGGGCGGGTTTCAGATACGCAGTATTTT
TRBJ2-4 TRBV20-1 . TRBD2 CSARDVGLAGGPGAKNIQYF TGCAGTGCTAGAGATGTGGGGCTAGCGGGAGGGCCGGGGGCCAAAAACATTCAGTACTTC
TRBJ2-3 TRBV10-3 few . CAISEGPDSYTDTQYF TGTGCCATCAGCGAAGGGCCGGACAGTTACACAGATACGCAGTATTTT
TRBJ2-3 TRBV29-1 few TRBD2 CSVGGTRHSTDTQYF TGCAGCGTTGGGGGGACTAGACATAGCACAGATACGCAGTATTTT
TRBJ2-7 TRBV28 . . CASRGVFEQYF TGTGCCAGCAGGGGGGTCTTCGAGCAGTACTTC
TRBJ2-1 TRBV6-2/TRBV6-3 . . CASSSSGDNEQFF TGTGCCAGCAGCTCTTCGGGGGACAATGAGCAGTTCTTC
TRBJ2-1 TRBV20-1 few TRBD2 CSAREQRASGRSSYNEQFF TGCAGTGCTAGAGAACAAAGGGCTAGCGGGAGGAGCTCCTACAATGAGCAGTTCTTC
TRBJ2-5 TRBV25-1 . . CASMEGAMETQYF TGTGCCAGCATGGAGGGGGCTATGGAGACCCAGTACTTC
TRBJ1-1 TRBV12-3/TRBV12-4 . TRBD1 CASSFDRGPEAFF TGTGCCAGCAGTTTCGACAGGGGTCCTGAAGCTTTCTTT
TRBJ2-7 TRBV12-3/TRBV12-4 many . CASSLITVSYEQYF TGTGCCAGCAGTTTAATAACAGTCTCCTACGAGCAGTACTTC
TRBJ2-1 TRBV27 few TRBD2 CASSHLLGGGAHNEQFF TGTGCCAGCAGTCACCTGCTGGGCGGGGGGGCGCACAATGAGCAGTTCTTC
TRBJ1-1 TRBV5-1 many . CASSSTVNTEAFF TGCGCCAGCAGCTCGACAGTGAACACTGAAGCTTTCTTT
TRBJ1-6 TRBV7-7 . . CASSSYRVSYNSPLHF TGTGCTAGCAGCTCCTACAGGGTATCCTATAATTCACCCCTCCACTTT
TRBJ1-5 TRBV11-2 . . CASSREDQPQHF TGTGCCAGCAGCAGGGAGGATCAGCCCCAGCATTTT
TRBJ2-7 TRBV27 many . CASTAMGSHSF TGTGCCAGCACTGCGATGGGCTCTCATAGCTTC
TRBJ1-2 TRBV6-2/TRBV6-3 many . CASSSSIYGYTF TGTGCCAGCAGTTCCAGCATCTATGGCTACACCTTC
TRBJ2-7 TRBV5-6 . . CASSLEGGHEQYF TGTGCCAGCAGCTTGGAAGGGGGGCACGAGCAGTACTTC
TRBJ2-2 TRBV11-2 . TRBD2 CASSLDLLAGGTGELFF TGTGCCAGCAGCTTAGATCTTCTAGCGGGGGGTACCGGGGAGCTGTTTTTT